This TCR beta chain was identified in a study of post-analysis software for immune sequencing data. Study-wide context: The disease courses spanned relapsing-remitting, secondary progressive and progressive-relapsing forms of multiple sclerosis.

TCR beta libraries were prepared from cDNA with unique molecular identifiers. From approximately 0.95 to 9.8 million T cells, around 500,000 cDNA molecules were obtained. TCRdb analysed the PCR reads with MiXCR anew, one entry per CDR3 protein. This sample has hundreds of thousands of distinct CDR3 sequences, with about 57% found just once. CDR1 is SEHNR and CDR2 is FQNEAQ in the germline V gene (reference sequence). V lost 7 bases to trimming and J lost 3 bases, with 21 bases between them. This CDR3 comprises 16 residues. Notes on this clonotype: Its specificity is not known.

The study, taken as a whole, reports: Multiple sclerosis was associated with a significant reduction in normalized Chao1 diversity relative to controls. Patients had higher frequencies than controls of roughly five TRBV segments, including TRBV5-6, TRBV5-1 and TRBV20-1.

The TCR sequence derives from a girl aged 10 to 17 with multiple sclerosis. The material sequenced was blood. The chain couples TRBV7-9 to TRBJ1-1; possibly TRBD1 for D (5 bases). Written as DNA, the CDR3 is TGTGCCAGCAACTTTGAGAGGGGTATAGGGGACACTGAAGCTTTCTTT. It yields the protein CASNFERGIGDTEAFF.